These T cell receptor beta chains were read from a single sample in a study of OX40 agonist ivuxolimab in advanced cancers. Libraries were prepared by immunoSEQ multiplex PCR; TCRdb keeps only in-frame clonotypes and omits some of them. The profile covers about 36,000 clones, with more than 75% appearing a single time and 9.5% to 15% taken by the ten largest. Sequencing used CD4+ or CD8+ T cells sorted from blood, obtained in a trial of the OX40 agonist ivuxolimab. These receptors all stem from an adult with an advanced solid tumor such as melanoma, head and neck, liver or kidney cancer. The CDR3 runs from the conserved cysteine through the conserved F or W. The D gene is left open where the match is weak. For some rows the clone size is stated as once, few or many, or as a class when expanded; others skip it.

.	.	TRBV5-4	TRBJ2-7	TGTGCCAGCAGCTGGGGTGGGGGATCCGAGCAGTACTTC	CASSWGGGSEQYF
.	.	TRBV9	TRBJ2-1	TGTGCCAGCAGCGTAGTGGACTTACACAATGAGCAGTTCTTC	CASSVVDLHNEQFF
.	TRBD1	TRBV4-3	TRBJ2-2	TGCGCCAGCAGCCAAATACAGGGGGTGAGCGCGAACACCGGGGAGCTGTTTTTT	CASSQIQGVSANTGELFF
few	TRBD1	TRBV7-9	TRBJ1-5	TGTGCCAGCAGCATGGGGACAGGGCGAAATCAGCCCCAGCATTTT	CASSMGTGRNQPQHF
.	.	TRBV29-1	TRBJ2-1	TGCAGCGTTTCGAAGGTAAATAGGGTGTACAATGAGCAGTTCTTC	CSVSKVNRVYNEQFF
.	TRBD1	TRBV6-5	TRBJ2-7	TGTGCCAGCAGACAAGACAGGGGGACCTACGAGCAGTACTTC	CASRQDRGTYEQYF
.	.	TRBV9	TRBJ2-7	TGTGCCAGCAGCGTCTCTCGGCGGGCCCCAGAAACCTACGAGCAGTACTTC	CASSVSRRAPETYEQYF
.	.	TRBV5-4	TRBJ2-7	TGTGCCAGCAGCTTGGCTGTATCCTACGAGCAGTACTTC	CASSLAVSYEQYF
.	.	TRBV28	TRBJ2-3	TGTGCCAGCAGCCTACTAGCAGTCTCTAGCACAGATACGCAGTATTTT	CASSLLAVSSTDTQYF
.	.	TRBV2	TRBJ2-7	TGTGCCAGCTCTAGCGCGACCTACGAGCAGTACTTC	CASSSATYEQYF
.	TRBD1	TRBV13	TRBJ2-5	TGTGCCAGCAGCTTAGTACAGGGGTTAACAGAGACCCAGTACTTC	CASSLVQGLTETQYF
.	TRBD1	TRBV15	TRBJ2-1	TGTGCCACCAGCAGGGACAGGGCGGGGACCTACAATGAGCAGTTCTTC	CATSRDRAGTYNEQFF
.	.	TRBV30	TRBJ2-7	TGTGCCTGGAGGACCCTAGGAGGCTACTACGAGCAGTACTTC	CAWRTLGGYYEQYF
.	.	TRBV4-1	TRBJ1-3	TGCGCCAGCAGCCAAGAAGCCAGCTCTGGAAACACCATATATTTT	CASSQEASSGNTIYF
.	TRBD2	TRBV14	TRBJ2-7	TGTGCCAGCAGCCAAGAAGCGGGGAGCTCGTACGAGCAGTACTTC	CASSQEAGSSYEQYF
once	.	TRBV28	TRBJ1-2	TGTGCCAGCAGTTTACCGCTTGCTAACTATGGCTACACCTTC	CASSLPLANYGYTF
.	TRBD1	TRBV9	TRBJ1-2	TGTGCCAGCAGAGCAGACAGGGACGGCTACACCTTC	CASRADRDGYTF
medium-sized	.	TRBV27	TRBJ2-7	TGTGCCAGCAGTTTATCGGTGGGGCCCGTGTTGTACGAGCAGTACTTC	CASSLSVGPVLYEQYF